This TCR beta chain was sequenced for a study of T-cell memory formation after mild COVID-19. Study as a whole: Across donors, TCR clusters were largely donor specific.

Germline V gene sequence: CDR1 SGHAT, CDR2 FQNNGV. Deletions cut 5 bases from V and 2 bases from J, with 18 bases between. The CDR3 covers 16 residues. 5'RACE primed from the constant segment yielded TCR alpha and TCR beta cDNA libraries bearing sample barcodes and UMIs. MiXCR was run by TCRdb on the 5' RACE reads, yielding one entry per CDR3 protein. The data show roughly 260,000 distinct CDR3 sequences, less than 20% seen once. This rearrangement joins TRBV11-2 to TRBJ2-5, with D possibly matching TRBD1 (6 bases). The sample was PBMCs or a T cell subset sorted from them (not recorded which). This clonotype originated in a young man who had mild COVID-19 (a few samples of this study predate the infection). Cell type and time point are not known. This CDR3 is CASSPDVWGPQETQYF. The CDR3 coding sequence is TGTGCCAGCAGCCCCGATGTATGGGGGCCGCAAGAGACCCAGTACTTC.